The T cell receptor beta chain under discussion was sequenced for a study of blood T cell repertoires in COVID-19. Across the whole study: The samples span acute and convalescent COVID-19 from the United States, Italy and Spain. The cDNA or gDNA used as material had been derived from T cells, B-cell-depleted T cells, or PBMCs.

The ends lost 9 bases at V and 2 bases at J; junction bases unmatched: 16. Germline assignment: CDR1 WSHSY and CDR2 SAAADI. This CDR3 region has 17 residues. In the original analysis: The assay estimated nucleated cells by amplifying reference gene primers. Measured with immunoSEQ multiplex PCR; TCRdb has only the in-frame clones, and not every one. For V, J and clone size, that table is used; D and trimming come from the DNA. Among some 38,000 clones listed, roughly nine tenths were seen once. The sample consisted of peripheral blood. V and J are TRBV10-2 and TRBJ2-7; 10 positions match TRBD1. The TCR originated in a woman aged 25 to 45 in a cohort sampled during active COVID-19. CDR3 nucleotides: TGCGCCAGGAGAGAGCCCGATCGGGACAGGGGCCCCTACGAGCAGTACTTC. Protein sequence: CARREPDRDRGPYEQYF.